What follows describes a single T cell receptor beta chain. TCRdb's copy holds only in-frame clones and misses some; the assay was immunoSEQ multiplex PCR. The profile shows under 55,000 clones, approximately 93% of them singletons. These data come from a study of T cell changes during pregnancy in multiple sclerosis. Germline V lookup: CDR1 SNHLY, CDR2 FYNNEI. The CDR3 consists of 16 residues. The J segment lost 9 bases and the V segment lost 5 bases, leaving 10 bases of the junction unmatched. The sequence was collected from a female donor with multiple sclerosis, enrolled in a pregnancy study. The chain recombines TRBV2 with TRBJ2-1, with 13 bases matching TRBD2. This material consisted of CD4+ T cells from peripheral blood mononuclear cells, taken in the third trimester of pregnancy. The CDR3 is CASSTPTSGRSSEQFF. Written as DNA, the CDR3 is TGTGCCAGCAGTACACCGACTAGCGGGAGGTCAAGTGAGCAGTTCTTC.